Listed below are T cell receptor beta chains from one sample, sequenced in a study of blood T cells in healthy people across ages. From the 5' RACE reads, TCRdb called clonotypes with MiXCR, one entry per CDR3 protein. This sample has 1.5 million to 2 million distinct CDR3 sequences, with around 42% found just once. What was sequenced was blood. All receptors come from a human donor in good health. The CDR3 runs from the conserved cysteine through the conserved F or W. The D gene is left open where the match is weak. Some rows mark clone size as missing; the rest say once, few, many or name a class of expanded clone.

len: 14
d_gene: TRBD1
j_gene: TRBJ1-5
abundance: .
v_gene: TRBV6-6
CDR3nt: TGTGCCAGCAGAGAAGGACAGGGGGGACAGCCCCAGCATTTT
CDR3aa: CASREGQGGQPQHF

len: 16
d_gene: TRBD1
j_gene: TRBJ2-1
abundance: few
v_gene: TRBV7-2
CDR3nt: TGTGCCAGCAGCTTAGCCCAGGGGGCGTCGTACAATGAGCAGTTCTTC
CDR3aa: CASSLAQGASYNEQFF

len: 13
d_gene: .
j_gene: TRBJ2-1
abundance: few
v_gene: TRBV29-1
CDR3nt: TGCAGCGTTGAAGGGGTGGCGGTCAATGAGCAGTTCTTC
CDR3aa: CSVEGVAVNEQFF

len: 13
d_gene: .
j_gene: TRBJ1-1
abundance: .
v_gene: TRBV6-6
CDR3nt: TGTGCCAGCAGGACCACAAGCACCACTGAAGCTTTCTTT
CDR3aa: CASRTTSTTEAFF

len: 14
d_gene: .
j_gene: TRBJ1-2
abundance: .
v_gene: TRBV7-9
CDR3nt: TGTGCCAGCAGCCCGACGGGGCAGTGGAATGGCTACACCTTC
CDR3aa: CASSPTGQWNGYTF

len: 15
d_gene: .
j_gene: TRBJ1-2
abundance: .
v_gene: TRBV4-2
CDR3nt: TGTGCCAGCAGCCAAGTAGGGCAGTGGGTCAAAGGCTACACCTTC
CDR3aa: CASSQVGQWVKGYTF

len: 13
d_gene: .
j_gene: TRBJ2-7
abundance: few
v_gene: TRBV6-1
CDR3nt: TGTGCCAGCAGACAACAGGCGTCCTACGAGCAGTACTTC
CDR3aa: CASRQQASYEQYF

len: 15
d_gene: TRBD1
j_gene: TRBJ1-2
abundance: .
v_gene: TRBV7-9
CDR3nt: TGTGCCAGCAGCTTATCGGGACAGGAGACCTATGGCTACACCTTC
CDR3aa: CASSLSGQETYGYTF

len: 17
d_gene: TRBD2
j_gene: TRBJ2-3
abundance: .
v_gene: TRBV5-1
CDR3nt: TGCGCCAGCAGCATCCGGACTAGCGGGGGTGGCGCAGATACGCAGTATTTT
CDR3aa: CASSIRTSGGGADTQYF

len: 11
d_gene: .
j_gene: TRBJ2-1
abundance: .
v_gene: TRBV20-1
CDR3nt: TGCAGTGCCCAAGGGTACAATGAGCAGTTCTTC
CDR3aa: CSAQGYNEQFF

len: 14
d_gene: .
j_gene: TRBJ2-5
abundance: many
v_gene: TRBV12-3/TRBV12-4
CDR3nt: TGTGCCAGCACCAATACGGGGGGCCGGGAGACCCAGTACTTC
CDR3aa: CASTNTGGRETQYF

len: 12
d_gene: .
j_gene: TRBJ1-2
abundance: few
v_gene: TRBV5-1
CDR3nt: TGCGCCAGCAGCTTGGAGCCCGGGCCCCACACCTTC
CDR3aa: CASSLEPGPHTF

len: 16
d_gene: TRBD1
j_gene: TRBJ1-2
abundance: .
v_gene: TRBV5-4
CDR3nt: TGTGCCAGCAGCTACCTGGACAGGGCTCCTTTCTATGGCTACACCTTC
CDR3aa: CASSYLDRAPFYGYTF

len: 15
d_gene: TRBD1
j_gene: TRBJ1-3
abundance: .
v_gene: TRBV6-1
CDR3nt: TGTGCCACCCAATCCGGGACAGGGCAGGGGAACACCATATATTTT
CDR3aa: CATQSGTGQGNTIYF

len: 13
d_gene: .
j_gene: TRBJ1-1
abundance: .
v_gene: TRBV6-6
CDR3nt: TGTGCCAGCTACGGACCGCTAAACACTGAAGCTTTCTTT
CDR3aa: CASYGPLNTEAFF

len: 14
d_gene: .
j_gene: TRBJ2-3
abundance: few
v_gene: TRBV4-1
CDR3nt: TGCGCCAGCAGCGCACAGGTGGTCACAGATACGCAGTATTTT
CDR3aa: CASSAQVVTDTQYF

len: 14
d_gene: .
j_gene: TRBJ2-3
abundance: .
v_gene: TRBV10-3
CDR3nt: TGTGCCAGCAGGGACCAACGTAGTCGGGATACGCAGTATTTT
CDR3aa: CASRDQRSRDTQYF

len: 14
d_gene: .
j_gene: TRBJ2-7
abundance: .
v_gene: TRBV7-9
CDR3nt: TGTGCCAGCAGCTTAGGACAAAGTCGTGACGAGCAGTACTTC
CDR3aa: CASSLGQSRDEQYF

len: 15
d_gene: TRBD1
j_gene: TRBJ2-7
abundance: .
v_gene: TRBV4-3
CDR3nt: TGCGCCAGCAGCCAAGTGACAGGGGAAGGATACGAGCAGTACTTC
CDR3aa: CASSQVTGEGYEQYF

len: 14
d_gene: TRBD1
j_gene: TRBJ2-4
abundance: few
v_gene: TRBV7-2
CDR3nt: TGTGCCAGCAGCCAGGGACAGGGGATGGGGGAGCAGTACTTC
CDR3aa: CASSQGQGMGEQYF

len: 13
d_gene: .
j_gene: TRBJ1-5
abundance: .
v_gene: TRBV29-1
CDR3nt: TGCAGCGTTGCGTTCGGCAGCAATCAGCCCCAGCATTTT
CDR3aa: CSVAFGSNQPQHF

len: 13
d_gene: .
j_gene: TRBJ1-1
abundance: few
v_gene: TRBV29-1
CDR3nt: TGCAGCGTCATCTCAGGGGAAGGCACTGAAGCTTTCTTT
CDR3aa: CSVISGEGTEAFF

len: 15
d_gene: .
j_gene: TRBJ2-3
abundance: .
v_gene: TRBV15
CDR3nt: TGTGCCACCAGCGGACTCAGGGCTAGCACAGATACGCAGTATTTT
CDR3aa: CATSGLRASTDTQYF

len: 13
d_gene: .
j_gene: TRBJ2-5
abundance: .
v_gene: TRBV20-1
CDR3nt: TGCAGTGCTTTCAAGGACGGACCAGGGACCCAGTACTTC
CDR3aa: CSAFKDGPGTQYF

len: 15
d_gene: TRBD1
j_gene: TRBJ2-7
abundance: few
v_gene: TRBV5-1
CDR3nt: TGCGCCAGCAGCTTCGCGGGACAGGGGGGGGGCGAGCAGTACTTC
CDR3aa: CASSFAGQGGGEQYF

len: 15
d_gene: TRBD2
j_gene: TRBJ2-5
abundance: .
v_gene: TRBV4-1
CDR3nt: TGCGCCAGCAGGCGGAGCGGGGGGACCCGAGAGACCCAGTACTTC
CDR3aa: CASRRSGGTRETQYF

len: 16
d_gene: TRBD1
j_gene: TRBJ1-1
abundance: .
v_gene: TRBV7-9
CDR3nt: TGTGCCAGCAGCCCACGAGGGGGCGAAACGAACACTGAAGCTTTCTTT
CDR3aa: CASSPRGGETNTEAFF

len: 12
d_gene: .
j_gene: TRBJ1-1
abundance: .
v_gene: TRBV7-2
CDR3nt: TGTGCCAGCAGCTTATTTCCTCGGAGGGCTTTCTTT
CDR3aa: CASSLFPRRAFF

len: 13
d_gene: TRBD1
j_gene: TRBJ1-2
abundance: .
v_gene: TRBV5-1
CDR3nt: TGCGCCAGCAGCATCGGGACAGGAGAAGGCTACACCTTC
CDR3aa: CASSIGTGEGYTF

len: 14
d_gene: TRBD2
j_gene: TRBJ2-5
abundance: few
v_gene: TRBV28
CDR3nt: TGCGCCAGCACCCCAGCGGGGGGCAAAGAGACCCAGTACTTC
CDR3aa: CASTPAGGKETQYF

len: 15
d_gene: .
j_gene: TRBJ1-2
abundance: few
v_gene: TRBV20-1
CDR3nt: TGCAGTGCTAGAGATACTGCCGCTCCTAACTATGGCTACACCTTC
CDR3aa: CSARDTAAPNYGYTF

len: 17
d_gene: TRBD1
j_gene: TRBJ2-1
abundance: few
v_gene: TRBV5-1
CDR3nt: TGCGCCAGCAGCTTGGGATCCGGGACAGGGGGCTACAATGAGCAGTTCTTC
CDR3aa: CASSLGSGTGGYNEQFF

len: 15
d_gene: TRBD1
j_gene: TRBJ1-5
abundance: .
v_gene: TRBV7-2
CDR3nt: TGTGCCAGCAGCTTAGGGACAGGTATCTATCAGCCCCAGCATTTT
CDR3aa: CASSLGTGIYQPQHF

len: 15
d_gene: TRBD1
j_gene: TRBJ2-1
abundance: few
v_gene: TRBV4-2
CDR3nt: TGTGCCAGCAGCCAACGGGACAGGGGTCGCAATGAGCAGTTCTTC
CDR3aa: CASSQRDRGRNEQFF

len: 17
d_gene: TRBD2
j_gene: TRBJ2-1
abundance: .
v_gene: TRBV7-6
CDR3nt: TGTGCCAGCAGCTTCAGCGGTGGGACTAGCGGGGGCCATGAGCAGTTCTTC
CDR3aa: CASSFSGGTSGGHEQFF

len: 12
d_gene: .
j_gene: TRBJ1-3
abundance: .
v_gene: TRBV23-1
CDR3nt: TGTGCCAGCAGTCCGCAGGGAAACACCATATATTTT
CDR3aa: CASSPQGNTIYF

len: 16
d_gene: .
j_gene: TRBJ2-4
abundance: .
v_gene: TRBV12-3/TRBV12-4
CDR3nt: TGTGCCAGCAGTTTTAGCTTGGGGCGGTTAGAGGACATTCAGTACTTC
CDR3aa: CASSFSLGRLEDIQYF

len: 15
d_gene: .
j_gene: TRBJ2-1
abundance: .
v_gene: TRBV12-3/TRBV12-4
CDR3nt: TGTGCCAGCAGTTTAGCGGAGGGCTTTAGTAATGAGCAGTTCTTC
CDR3aa: CASSLAEGFSNEQFF

len: 16
d_gene: .
j_gene: TRBJ1-5
abundance: .
v_gene: TRBV20-1
CDR3nt: TGCAGTGCTAGAGATCTTACTGAGGGGGGCGGTCAGCCCCAGCATTTT
CDR3aa: CSARDLTEGGGQPQHF

len: 14
d_gene: .
j_gene: TRBJ1-1
abundance: few
v_gene: TRBV6-5
CDR3nt: TGTGCCAGCAGTTACTCGGGAGAGAACACTGAAGCTTTCTTT
CDR3aa: CASSYSGENTEAFF

len: 14
d_gene: .
j_gene: TRBJ2-3
abundance: .
v_gene: TRBV2
CDR3nt: TGTGCCAGCAGTACATCCCTGGGAGTAGATACGCAGTATTTT
CDR3aa: CASSTSLGVDTQYF

len: 13
d_gene: .
j_gene: TRBJ2-1
abundance: few
v_gene: TRBV7-2
CDR3nt: TGTGCCAGCAGCTTCGAACCCTGGAGTGAGCAGTTCTTC
CDR3aa: CASSFEPWSEQFF

len: 15
d_gene: .
j_gene: TRBJ1-6
abundance: .
v_gene: TRBV7-9
CDR3nt: TGTGCCAGCAGCCCAGGGAACAGCGAGTGGTCACCCCTCCACTTT
CDR3aa: CASSPGNSEWSPLHF

len: 13
d_gene: .
j_gene: TRBJ2-3
abundance: .
v_gene: TRBV28
CDR3nt: TGTGCCAGCAGTTGGCTGACTAGTGGTACGCAGTATTTT
CDR3aa: CASSWLTSGTQYF

len: 15
d_gene: TRBD2
j_gene: TRBJ2-7
abundance: .
v_gene: TRBV7-2
CDR3nt: TGTGCCAGCAGCTTAAATAGCGGGGGGATCTACGAGCAGTACTTC
CDR3aa: CASSLNSGGIYEQYF

len: 15
d_gene: TRBD2
j_gene: TRBJ2-1
abundance: .
v_gene: TRBV9
CDR3nt: TGTACCAGCAGCGCAACTAGCGGGGGATCAAATGAGCAGTTCTTC
CDR3aa: CTSSATSGGSNEQFF

len: 15
d_gene: .
j_gene: TRBJ2-7
abundance: .
v_gene: TRBV6-1
CDR3nt: TGTGCCAGCAGTGAAATGCCGGGAATGGCCTACGAGCAGTACTTC
CDR3aa: CASSEMPGMAYEQYF

len: 13
d_gene: .
j_gene: TRBJ2-7
abundance: many
v_gene: TRBV28
CDR3nt: TGTGCCAGCAGTTCTTACGGGGCCTACGAGCAGTACTTC
CDR3aa: CASSSYGAYEQYF

len: 20
d_gene: .
j_gene: TRBJ2-5
abundance: .
v_gene: TRBV7-9
CDR3nt: TGTGCCAGCAGCTTGCCCCCCTCGAGGGGACCGGAGACGATCGATGAGACCCAGTACTTC
CDR3aa: CASSLPPSRGPETIDETQYF

len: 13
d_gene: TRBD1
j_gene: TRBJ2-7
abundance: .
v_gene: TRBV20-1
CDR3nt: TGCAGTGCTAGCGGGACAGAAGACTACGAGCAGTACTTC
CDR3aa: CSASGTEDYEQYF